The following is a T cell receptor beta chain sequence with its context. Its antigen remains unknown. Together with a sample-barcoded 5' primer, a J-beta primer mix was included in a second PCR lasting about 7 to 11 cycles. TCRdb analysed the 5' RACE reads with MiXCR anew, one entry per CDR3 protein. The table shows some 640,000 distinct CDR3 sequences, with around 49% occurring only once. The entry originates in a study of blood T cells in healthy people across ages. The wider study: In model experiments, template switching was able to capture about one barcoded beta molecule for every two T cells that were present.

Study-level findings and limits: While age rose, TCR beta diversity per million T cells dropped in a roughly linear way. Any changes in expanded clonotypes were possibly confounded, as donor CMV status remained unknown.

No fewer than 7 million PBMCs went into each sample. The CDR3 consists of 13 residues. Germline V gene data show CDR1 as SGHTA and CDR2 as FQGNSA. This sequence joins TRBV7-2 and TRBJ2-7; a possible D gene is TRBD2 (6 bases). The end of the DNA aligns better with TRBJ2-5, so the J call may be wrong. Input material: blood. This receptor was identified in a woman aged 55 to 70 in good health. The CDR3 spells CASSSGIGGTQYF. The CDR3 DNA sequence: TGTGCCAGCAGCTCAGGGATCGGGGGGACCCAGTACTTC.